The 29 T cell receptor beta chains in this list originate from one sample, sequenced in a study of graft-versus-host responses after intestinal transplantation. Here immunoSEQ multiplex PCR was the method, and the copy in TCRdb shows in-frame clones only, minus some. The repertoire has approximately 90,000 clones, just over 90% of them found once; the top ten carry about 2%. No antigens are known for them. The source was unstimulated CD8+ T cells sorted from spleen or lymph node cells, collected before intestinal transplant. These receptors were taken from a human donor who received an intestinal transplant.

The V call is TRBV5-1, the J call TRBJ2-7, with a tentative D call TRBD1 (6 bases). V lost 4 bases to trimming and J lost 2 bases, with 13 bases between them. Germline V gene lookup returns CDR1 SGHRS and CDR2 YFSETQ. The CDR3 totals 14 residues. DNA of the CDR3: TGCGCCAGCAGCGCCGGGACACTGACCTACGAGCAGTACTTC. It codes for CASSAGTLTYEQYF.

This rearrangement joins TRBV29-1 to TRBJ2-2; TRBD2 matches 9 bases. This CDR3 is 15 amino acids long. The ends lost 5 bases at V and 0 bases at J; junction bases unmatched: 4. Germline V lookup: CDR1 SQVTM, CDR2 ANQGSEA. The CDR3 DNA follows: TGCAGCGTTAGCCTAGCGGGGACGAACACCGGGGAGCTGTTTTTT. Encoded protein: CSVSLAGTNTGELFF.

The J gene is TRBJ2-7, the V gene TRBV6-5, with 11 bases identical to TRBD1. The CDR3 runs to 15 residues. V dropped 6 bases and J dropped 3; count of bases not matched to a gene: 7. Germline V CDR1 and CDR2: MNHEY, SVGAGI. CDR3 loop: CASSTGQGAVYEQYF. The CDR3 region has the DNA TGTGCCAGCAGCACCGGACAGGGGGCAGTCTACGAGCAGTACTTC.

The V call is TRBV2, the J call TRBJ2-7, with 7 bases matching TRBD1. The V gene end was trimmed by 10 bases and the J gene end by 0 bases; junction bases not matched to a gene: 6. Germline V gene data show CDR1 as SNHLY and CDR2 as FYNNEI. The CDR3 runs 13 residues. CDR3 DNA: TGTGCCATCCTGACAGGGAGCTCCTACGAGCAGTACTTC. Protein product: CAILTGSSYEQYF.

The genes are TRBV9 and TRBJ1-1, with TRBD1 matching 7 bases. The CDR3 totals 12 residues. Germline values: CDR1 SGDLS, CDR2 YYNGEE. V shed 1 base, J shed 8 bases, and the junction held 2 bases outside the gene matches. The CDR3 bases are TGTGCCAGCAGCGTATCGACAGGGGAAGCTTTCTTT. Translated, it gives CASSVSTGEAFF.

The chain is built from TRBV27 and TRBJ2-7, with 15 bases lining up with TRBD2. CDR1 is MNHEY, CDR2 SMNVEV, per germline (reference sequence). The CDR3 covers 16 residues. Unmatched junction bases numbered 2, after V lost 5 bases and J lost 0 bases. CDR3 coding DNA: TGTGCCAGCAGTCGGACTAGCGGGGGGGACTCCTACGAGCAGTACTTC. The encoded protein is CASSRTSGGDSYEQYF.

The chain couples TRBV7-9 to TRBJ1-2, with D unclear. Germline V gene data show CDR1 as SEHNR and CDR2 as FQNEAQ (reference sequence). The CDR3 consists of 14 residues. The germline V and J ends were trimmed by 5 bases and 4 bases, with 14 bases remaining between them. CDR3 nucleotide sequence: TGTGCCAGCAGCCCCTCTTCGGGAGCCTATGGCTACACCTTC. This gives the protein CASSPSSGAYGYTF.

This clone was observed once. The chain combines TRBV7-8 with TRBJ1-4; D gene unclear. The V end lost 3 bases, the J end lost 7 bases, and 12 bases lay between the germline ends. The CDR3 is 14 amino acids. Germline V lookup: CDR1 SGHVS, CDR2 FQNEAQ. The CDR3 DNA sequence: TGTGCCAGCAGCTTGCGACGGGGAGGTGAAAAACTGTTTTTT. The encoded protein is CASSLRRGGEKLFF.

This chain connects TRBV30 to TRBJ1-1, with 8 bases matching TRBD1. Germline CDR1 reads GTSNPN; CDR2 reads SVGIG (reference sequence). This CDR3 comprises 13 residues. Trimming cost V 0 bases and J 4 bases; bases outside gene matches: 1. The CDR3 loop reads CAWSVGQGTEAFF. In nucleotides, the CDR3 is TGTGCCTGGAGTGTCGGACAGGGCACTGAAGCTTTCTTT.

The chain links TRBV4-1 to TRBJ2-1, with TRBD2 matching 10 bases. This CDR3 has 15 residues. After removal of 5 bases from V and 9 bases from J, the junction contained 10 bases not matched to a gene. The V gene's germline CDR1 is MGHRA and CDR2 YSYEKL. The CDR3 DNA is TGCGCCAGCAGCAAAGGGACTAGCGTGGTCGGTGAGCAGTTCTTC. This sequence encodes CASSKGTSVVGEQFF.

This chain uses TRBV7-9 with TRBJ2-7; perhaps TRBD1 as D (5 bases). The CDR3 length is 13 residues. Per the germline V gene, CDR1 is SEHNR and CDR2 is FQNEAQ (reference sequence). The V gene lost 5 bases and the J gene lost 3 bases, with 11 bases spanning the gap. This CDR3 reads CASSISTDYEQYF. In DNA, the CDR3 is TGTGCCAGCAGCATTTCGACAGACTACGAGCAGTACTTC.

CDR3 loop: CSVLEGVEAFF. In DNA, the CDR3 is TGCAGCGTCCTCGAGGGGGTAGAAGCTTTCTTT. This chain joins TRBV29-1 and TRBJ1-1, with D possibly being TRBD1 (6 bases). Trimming cost V 6 bases and J 8 bases, with 13 bases left between them. Germline-derived CDR1 and CDR2 are SQVTM and ANQGSEA. The CDR3 has 11 amino acids.

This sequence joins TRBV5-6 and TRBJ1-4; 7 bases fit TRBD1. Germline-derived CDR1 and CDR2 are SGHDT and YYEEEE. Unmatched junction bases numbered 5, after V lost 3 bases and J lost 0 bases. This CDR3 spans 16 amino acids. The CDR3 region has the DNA TGTGCCAGCAGCTCCTACAGGGGAACAACTAATGAAAAACTGTTTTTT. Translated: CASSSYRGTTNEKLFF.

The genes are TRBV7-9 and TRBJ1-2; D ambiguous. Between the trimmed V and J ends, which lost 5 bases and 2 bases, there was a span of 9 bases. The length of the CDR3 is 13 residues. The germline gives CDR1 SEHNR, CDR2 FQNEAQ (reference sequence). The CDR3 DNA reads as TGTGCCAGCAGCCTCGGGAACAACTATGGCTACACCTTC. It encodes CASSLGNNYGYTF.

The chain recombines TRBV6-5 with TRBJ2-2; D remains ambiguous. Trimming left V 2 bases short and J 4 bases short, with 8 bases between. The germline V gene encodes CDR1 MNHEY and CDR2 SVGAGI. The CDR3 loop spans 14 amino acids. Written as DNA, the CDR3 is TGTGCCAGCAGTTACCAGGCTCCCACCGGGGAGCTGTTTTTT. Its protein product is CASSYQAPTGELFF.

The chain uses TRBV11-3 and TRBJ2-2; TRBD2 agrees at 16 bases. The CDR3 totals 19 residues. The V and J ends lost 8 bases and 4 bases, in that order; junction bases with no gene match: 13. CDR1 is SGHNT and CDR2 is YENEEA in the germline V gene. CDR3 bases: TGTGCCAGCCGCCTCCCGGGACTAGCGGGGGGGCCGTTCACCGGGGAGCTGTTTTTT. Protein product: CASRLPGLAGGPFTGELFF.

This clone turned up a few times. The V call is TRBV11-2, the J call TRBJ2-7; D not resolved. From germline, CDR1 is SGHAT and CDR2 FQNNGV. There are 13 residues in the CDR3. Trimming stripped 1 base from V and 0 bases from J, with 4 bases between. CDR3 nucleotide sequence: TGTGCCAGCAGCTTAGCAAACTCCTACGAGCAGTACTTC. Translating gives CASSLANSYEQYF.

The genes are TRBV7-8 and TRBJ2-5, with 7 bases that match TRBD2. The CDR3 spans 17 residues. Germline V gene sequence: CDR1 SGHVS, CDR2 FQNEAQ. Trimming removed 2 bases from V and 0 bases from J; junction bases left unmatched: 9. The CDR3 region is CASSLWVLAENQETQYF. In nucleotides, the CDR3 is TGTGCCAGCAGCTTATGGGTCCTAGCGGAGAACCAAGAGACCCAGTACTTC.

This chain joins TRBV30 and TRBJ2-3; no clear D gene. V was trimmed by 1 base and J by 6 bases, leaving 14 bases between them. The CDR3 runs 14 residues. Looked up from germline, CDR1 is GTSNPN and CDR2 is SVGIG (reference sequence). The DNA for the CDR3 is TGTGCCTGGAGTGCCCTCTCGACGGAGGATACGCAGTATTTT. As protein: CAWSALSTEDTQYF.

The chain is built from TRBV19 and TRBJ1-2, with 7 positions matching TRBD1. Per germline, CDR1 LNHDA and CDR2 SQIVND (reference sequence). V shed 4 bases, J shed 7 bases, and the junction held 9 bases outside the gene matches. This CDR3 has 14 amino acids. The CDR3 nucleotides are TGTGCCAGTAGTACCCGGGACAGAGGATTTGGCTACACCTTC. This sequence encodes CASSTRDRGFGYTF. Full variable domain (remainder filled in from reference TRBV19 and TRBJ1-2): DGGITQSPKYLFRKEGQNVTLSCEQNLNHDAMYWYRQDPGQGLRLIYYSQIVNDFQKGDIAEGYSVSREKKESFPLTVTSAQKNPTAFYLCASSTRDRGFGYTFGSGTRLTVV.

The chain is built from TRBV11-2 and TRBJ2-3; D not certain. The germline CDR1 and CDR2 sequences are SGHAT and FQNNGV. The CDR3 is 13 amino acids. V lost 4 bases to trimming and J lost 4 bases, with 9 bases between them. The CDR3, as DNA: TGTGCCAGCAGCTCGTCTACCCCAGATACGCAGTATTTT. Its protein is CASSSSTPDTQYF.

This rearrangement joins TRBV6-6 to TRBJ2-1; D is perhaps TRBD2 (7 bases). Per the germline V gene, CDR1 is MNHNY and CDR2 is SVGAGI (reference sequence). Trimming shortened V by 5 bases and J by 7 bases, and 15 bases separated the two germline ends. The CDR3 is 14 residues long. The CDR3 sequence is CASSLGGGANEQFF. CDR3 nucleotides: TGTGCCAGCAGTCTCGGAGGGGGGGCTAATGAGCAGTTCTTC.

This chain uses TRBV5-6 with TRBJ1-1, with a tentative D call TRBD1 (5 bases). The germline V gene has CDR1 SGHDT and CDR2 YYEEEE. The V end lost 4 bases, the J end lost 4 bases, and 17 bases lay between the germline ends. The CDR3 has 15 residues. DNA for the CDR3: TGTGCCAGCAGCCCGTCTTTGGGGGGAGGCACTGAAGCTTTCTTT. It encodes CASSPSLGGGTEAFF.

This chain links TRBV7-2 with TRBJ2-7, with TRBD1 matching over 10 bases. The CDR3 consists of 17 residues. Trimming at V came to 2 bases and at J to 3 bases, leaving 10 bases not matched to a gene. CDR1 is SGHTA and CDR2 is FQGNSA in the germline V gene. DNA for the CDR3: TGTGCCAGCAGCTTAAATGGCCTGGGGACAGGGGTCTACGAGCAGTACTTC. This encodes CASSLNGLGTGVYEQYF.

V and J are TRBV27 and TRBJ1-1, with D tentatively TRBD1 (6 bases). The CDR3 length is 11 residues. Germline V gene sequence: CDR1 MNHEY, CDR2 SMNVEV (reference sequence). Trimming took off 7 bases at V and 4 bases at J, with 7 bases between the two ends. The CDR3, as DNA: TGTGCCAGCAAAGGGGGCACTGAAGCTTTCTTT. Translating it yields CASKGGTEAFF.

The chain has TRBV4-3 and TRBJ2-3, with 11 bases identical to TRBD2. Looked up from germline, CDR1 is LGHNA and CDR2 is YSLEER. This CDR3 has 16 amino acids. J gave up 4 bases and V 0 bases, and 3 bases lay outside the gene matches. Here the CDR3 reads CASSQELSGGADTQYF. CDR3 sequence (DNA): TGCGCCAGCAGCCAAGAACTTAGCGGGGGGGCAGATACGCAGTATTTT.

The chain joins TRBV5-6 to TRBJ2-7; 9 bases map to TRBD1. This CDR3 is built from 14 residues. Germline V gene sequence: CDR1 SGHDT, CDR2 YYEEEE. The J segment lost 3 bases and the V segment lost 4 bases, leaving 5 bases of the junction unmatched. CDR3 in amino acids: CASSPGTGNYEQYF. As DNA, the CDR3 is TGTGCCAGCAGCCCGGGGACAGGGAACTACGAGCAGTACTTC.

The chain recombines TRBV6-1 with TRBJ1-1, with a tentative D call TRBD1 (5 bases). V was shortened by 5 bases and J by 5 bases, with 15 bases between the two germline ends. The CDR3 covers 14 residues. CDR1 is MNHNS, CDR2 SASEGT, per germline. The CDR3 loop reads CASSTMGGGTEAFF. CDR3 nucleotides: TGTGCCAGCAGTACTATGGGGGGTGGGACTGAAGCTTTCTTT.

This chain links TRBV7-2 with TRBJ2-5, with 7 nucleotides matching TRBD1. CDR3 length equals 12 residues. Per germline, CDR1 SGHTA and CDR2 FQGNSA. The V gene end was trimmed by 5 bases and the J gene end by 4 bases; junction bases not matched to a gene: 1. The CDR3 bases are TGTGCCAGCAGCGGGGACAGAGAGACCCAGTACTTC. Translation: CASSGDRETQYF.